The rows below give T cell receptor beta chains drawn from one sample of a study of post-analysis software for immune sequencing data. TCRdb reprocessed the PCR reads with MiXCR, giving one entry per CDR3 protein. This sample yields roughly 170,000 distinct CDR3 sequences, of which around 28% are seen a single time; 1.5% belongs to the top ten. Source material: blood. These receptors all stem from a girl aged 10-17 years with multiple sclerosis. Each CDR3 is given with its conserved first and last residue. The D gene is left open where the match is weak. Where a row states a size, it is once, few, many or the class of an expanded clone; other rows omit it.

clone size	D gene	V gene	J gene	CDR3 DNA	CDR3 protein
few	TRBD1	TRBV12-3/TRBV12-4	TRBJ2-5	TGTGCCAGCAGTTCTACAGGGGTGGACTCTGGGGAGACCCAGTACTTC	CASSSTGVDSGETQYF
NA	TRBD2	TRBV20-1	TRBJ2-1	TGCGGTGCTAGAGATCTCCTAGCGGGAGGGCCGGAGCAGTTCTTC	CGARDLLAGGPEQFF
many	NA	TRBV3-1	TRBJ2-4	TGTGCCAGCAGCCTTTCGGGACCCAACATTCAGTACTTC	CASSLSGPNIQYF
many	TRBD2	TRBV3-1	TRBJ2-5	TGTGCCAGCAGCTATCTAGCGGACCGTCGGGAGACCCAGTACTTC	CASSYLADRRETQYF
NA	TRBD2	TRBV5-4	TRBJ2-1	TGTGCCACCGCAGCCGGGACTAGCGCACATGAGCAGTTCTTC	CATAAGTSAHEQFF
many	TRBD2	TRBV29-1	TRBJ2-1	TGCAGCGTTTCCTTGCGGGGGGGCAATGAGCAGTTCTTC	CSVSLRGGNEQFF
many	TRBD2	TRBV25-1	TRBJ2-3	TGTGCCAGCAGTGTGACTAGCGGCAGCACAGATACGCAGTATTTT	CASSVTSGSTDTQYF
NA	NA	TRBV18	TRBJ1-1	TGTGCCAGCTCACCACCGGGGTACACTGAAGCTTTCTTT	CASSPPGYTEAFF
many	TRBD2	TRBV12-3/TRBV12-4	TRBJ2-1	TGTGCCAGCAGCTCAGGACTAGCGGGTTTCGAGCAGTTCTTC	CASSSGLAGFEQFF
NA	NA	TRBV28	TRBJ1-2	TGTACCAGCAGTGGAAGGGGCTTTGTCGGCTACACCTTC	CTSSGRGFVGYTF
NA	TRBD2	TRBV9	TRBJ2-3	TGTGCCAGCAGCTACAGACTAGCGGGAGGGACTAGTACTAGCACAGATACGCAGTATTTT	CASSYRLAGGTSTSTDTQYF
few	NA	TRBV5-1	TRBJ2-1	TGCGCCGGCAGCTTAAACAGGTACAATGAGCAGTTCTTC	CAGSLNRYNEQFF
many	NA	TRBV20-1	TRBJ2-1	TGCAGTGCTAGAGATCCCACTTTAAGCGAGCAGTTCTTC	CSARDPTLSEQFF
NA	TRBD1	TRBV7-3	TRBJ2-6	TGTGCCAGCAGTTATGGTGACAGGGATTTTCTTTCTGGGGCCAACGTCCTGACTTTC	CASSYGDRDFLSGANVLTF
few	NA	TRBV6-2/TRBV6-3	TRBJ1-2	TGTGCCAGCAGTTGGGGACGGCCCTTTGGCTATGGCTACACCTTC	CASSWGRPFGYGYTF